These T cell receptor beta chains were read from a single sample in a study of OX40 agonist ivuxolimab in advanced cancers. This table comes from immunoSEQ multiplex PCR, and its TCRdb copy is limited to in-frame clones, with some not included. The sample records about 11,000 clones, 65% to 85% being singletons. The source was CD4+ or CD8+ T cells sorted from blood, collected in a trial of the OX40 agonist ivuxolimab. The source is an adult with an advanced solid tumor such as melanoma, head and neck, liver or kidney cancer. The CDR3 runs from the conserved cysteine through the conserved F or W. Each record gives: J gene, V gene, clone size, D gene, CDR3 protein, CDR3 DNA. D genes are given only for firm matches. Clone sizes are given selectively: once, few, many, or a class where the clone is expanded.

j_call: TRBJ2-5
v_call: TRBV21-1
clone_size: .
d_call: .
cdr3_aa: CASSDIAEIQETQYF
cdr3_nt: TGTGCCAGCAGCGATATAGCGGAGATCCAAGAGACCCAGTACTTC

j_call: TRBJ2-2
v_call: TRBV6-1
clone_size: .
d_call: TRBD1
cdr3_aa: CASSEGTGGAGELFF
cdr3_nt: TGTGCCAGCAGTGAAGGGACAGGGGGCGCCGGGGAGCTGTTTTTT

j_call: TRBJ1-1
v_call: TRBV7-2
clone_size: few
d_call: .
cdr3_aa: CASSLGPYNTEAFF
cdr3_nt: TGTGCCAGCAGCTTAGGTCCGTATAACACTGAAGCTTTCTTT

j_call: TRBJ2-1
v_call: TRBV13
clone_size: .
d_call: .
cdr3_aa: CASSLGRSHGGNEQFF
cdr3_nt: TGTGCCAGCAGCTTAGGACGATCCCATGGGGGCAATGAGCAGTTCTTC

j_call: TRBJ1-4
v_call: TRBV14
clone_size: .
d_call: .
cdr3_aa: CASSQDRANEKLFF
cdr3_nt: TGTGCCAGCAGCCAAGATCGGGCCAATGAAAAACTGTTTTTT

j_call: TRBJ2-3
v_call: TRBV5-1
clone_size: .
d_call: .
cdr3_aa: CASSPTGGLPIQNTDTQYF
cdr3_nt: TGCGCCAGCAGCCCAACAGGGGGACTACCGATCCAAAACACAGATACGCAGTATTTT

j_call: TRBJ2-7
v_call: TRBV6-5
clone_size: .
d_call: .
cdr3_aa: CASSVAPQGRYEQYF
cdr3_nt: TGTGCCAGCAGTGTCGCCCCGCAGGGAAGGTACGAGCAGTACTTC

j_call: TRBJ1-2
v_call: TRBV27
clone_size: few
d_call: .
cdr3_aa: CASSFYGREDYGYTF
cdr3_nt: TGTGCCAGCAGTTTTTACGGCAGGGAGGACTATGGCTACACCTTC

j_call: TRBJ2-2
v_call: TRBV27
clone_size: .
d_call: .
cdr3_aa: CASSFNRHTGELFF
cdr3_nt: TGTGCCAGCAGTTTTAACCGTCACACCGGGGAGCTGTTTTTT

j_call: TRBJ2-7
v_call: TRBV2
clone_size: .
d_call: .
cdr3_aa: CASSLTGNSYEQYF
cdr3_nt: TGTGCCAGCAGTTTGACCGGCAACTCCTACGAGCAGTACTTC

j_call: TRBJ2-3
v_call: TRBV6-1
clone_size: .
d_call: TRBD1
cdr3_aa: CASSGGQGDADTQYF
cdr3_nt: TGTGCCAGCAGTGGGGGACAGGGTGACGCAGATACGCAGTATTTT

j_call: TRBJ2-4
v_call: TRBV4-1
clone_size: .
d_call: TRBD2
cdr3_aa: CASSQDRLAGDIQYF
cdr3_nt: TGCGCCAGCAGCCAAGATAGGCTAGCGGGGGACATTCAGTACTTC

j_call: TRBJ2-3
v_call: TRBV30
clone_size: .
d_call: TRBD2
cdr3_aa: CAWSAAGGSTDTQYF
cdr3_nt: TGTGCCTGGAGTGCAGCGGGGGGGAGCACAGATACGCAGTATTTT

j_call: TRBJ1-2
v_call: TRBV6-1
clone_size: .
d_call: .
cdr3_aa: CASSESTLFRISGYTF
cdr3_nt: TGTGCCAGCAGTGAATCGACGCTATTTCGGATCAGTGGCTACACCTTC

j_call: TRBJ2-7
v_call: TRBV30
clone_size: .
d_call: TRBD2
cdr3_aa: CACTLGTSGRKSSYEQYF
cdr3_nt: TGTGCCTGTACTCTCGGGACTAGCGGGAGAAAAAGCTCCTACGAGCAGTACTTC

j_call: TRBJ2-3
v_call: TRBV5-1
clone_size: .
d_call: TRBD1
cdr3_aa: CASSWSPDRVNTQYF
cdr3_nt: TGCGCCAGCAGCTGGAGCCCTGACAGGGTGAATACGCAGTATTTT

j_call: TRBJ2-5
v_call: TRBV5-5
clone_size: .
d_call: .
cdr3_aa: CASSLVWDDQETQYF
cdr3_nt: TGTGCCAGCAGCTTGGTTTGGGATGACCAAGAGACCCAGTACTTC

j_call: TRBJ2-7
v_call: TRBV5-1
clone_size: medium-sized
d_call: .
cdr3_aa: CASSPGLFYEQYF
cdr3_nt: TGCGCCAGCAGCCCGGGACTCTTCTACGAGCAGTACTTC

j_call: TRBJ1-2
v_call: TRBV9
clone_size: once
d_call: TRBD1
cdr3_aa: CASSDHPKEGAGYGYTF
cdr3_nt: TGTGCCAGCAGCGACCACCCAAAGGAGGGGGCAGGCTATGGCTACACCTTC

j_call: TRBJ1-5
v_call: TRBV2
clone_size: few
d_call: .
cdr3_aa: CASNQGSNQPQHF
cdr3_nt: TGTGCCAGCAATCAGGGAAGCAATCAGCCCCAGCATTTT

j_call: TRBJ1-5
v_call: TRBV2
clone_size: .
d_call: .
cdr3_aa: CASSGGMRGGPQHF
cdr3_nt: TGTGCCAGCAGTGGGGGGATGCGCGGGGGGCCCCAGCATTTT

j_call: TRBJ2-3
v_call: TRBV5-1
clone_size: .
d_call: TRBD1
cdr3_aa: CASSLGQGLGDTQYF
cdr3_nt: TGCGCCAGCAGCCTAGGACAGGGGCTAGGAGATACGCAGTATTTT

j_call: TRBJ1-4
v_call: TRBV6-5
clone_size: .
d_call: TRBD1
cdr3_aa: CASYRGNFEKLFF
cdr3_nt: TGTGCCAGCTACAGGGGGAATTTTGAAAAACTGTTTTTT

j_call: TRBJ2-5
v_call: TRBV11-2
clone_size: .
d_call: TRBD1
cdr3_aa: CASSPMGQQETQYF
cdr3_nt: TGTGCCAGCAGCCCGATGGGACAGCAAGAGACCCAGTACTTC